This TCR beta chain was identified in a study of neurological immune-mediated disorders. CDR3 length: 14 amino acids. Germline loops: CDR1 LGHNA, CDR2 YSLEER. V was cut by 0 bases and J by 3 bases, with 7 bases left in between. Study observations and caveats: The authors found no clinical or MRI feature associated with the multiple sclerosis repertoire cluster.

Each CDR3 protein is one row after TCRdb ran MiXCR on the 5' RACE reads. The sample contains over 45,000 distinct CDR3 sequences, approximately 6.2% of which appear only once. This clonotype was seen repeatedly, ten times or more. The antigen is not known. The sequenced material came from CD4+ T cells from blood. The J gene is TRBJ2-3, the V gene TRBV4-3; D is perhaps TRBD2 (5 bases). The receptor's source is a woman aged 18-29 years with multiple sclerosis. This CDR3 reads CASSQDTGTDTQYF. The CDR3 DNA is TGCGCCAGCAGCCAAGATACGGGAACAGATACGCAGTATTTT.